This T cell receptor (beta chain) derives from a study of blood T cells in healthy people across ages. A second about 7 to 12 cycle PCR used barcoded and J-beta primers. MiXCR was run by TCRdb on the 5' RACE reads, yielding one entry per CDR3 protein. The sample lists 1.5 million to 2 million distinct CDR3 sequences, just under 50% occurring once. Findings and limits, study-wide: Nothing was known about donor CMV status, and this possibly confounded expanded clonotype changes.

V gave up 3 bases and J gave up 1 base, with 15 bases separating them. Looked up from germline, CDR1 is DFQATT and CDR2 is SNEGSKA (reference sequence). The CDR3 covers 15 residues. Those donating, healthy Caucasian individuals from Russia, were aged roughly 6 to 95. Around 9 milliliters of peripheral blood were drawn from each donor into EDTA-treated tubes. On this clonotype itself: What it recognizes is unknown.

This receptor was identified in a woman aged 35 to 49 in good health. The rearrangement joins TRBV20-1 to TRBJ2-5, with no clear D. The material sequenced was blood. The CDR3 here is CSASPLHRAQETQYF. The CDR3, as DNA: TGCAGTGCTAGTCCTCTCCATCGGGCCCAAGAGACCCAGTACTTC.